The present T cell receptor (beta chain) was sequenced within a study of OX40 agonist ivuxolimab in advanced cancers. Study-wide context: Eligibility rules accepted prior anti-PD-1, anti-PD-L1 or anti-CTLA-4 therapy, and 35% to 45% had some.

TCRdb's copy holds only in-frame clones and misses some; the assay was immunoSEQ multiplex PCR. The table has 74,000 or so clones, about 90% seen once; the top ten hold about 1.8%. V was pared by 6 bases and J by 0 bases, with 9 bases between. The V gene's germline CDR1 is MNHNS and CDR2 SASEGT. This CDR3 comprises 14 residues. This clone has only one observation. Its target is unknown. Study-wide points: Antigen specificity remained undetermined for the expanded peripheral T cells. The study found that CD8+ T cells averaged more expanded clones than CD4+.

The starting material was CD4+ or CD8+ T cells sorted from blood, obtained in a trial of the OX40 agonist ivuxolimab. The clonotype comes from an adult with an advanced solid tumor such as melanoma, head and neck, liver or kidney cancer. The rearrangement joins TRBV6-1 to TRBJ1-5; D is possibly TRBD1 (6 bases). The CDR3 DNA is TGTGCCAGCAGGGGGACATATAGCAATCAGCCCCAGCATTTT. It codes for CASRGTYSNQPQHF.